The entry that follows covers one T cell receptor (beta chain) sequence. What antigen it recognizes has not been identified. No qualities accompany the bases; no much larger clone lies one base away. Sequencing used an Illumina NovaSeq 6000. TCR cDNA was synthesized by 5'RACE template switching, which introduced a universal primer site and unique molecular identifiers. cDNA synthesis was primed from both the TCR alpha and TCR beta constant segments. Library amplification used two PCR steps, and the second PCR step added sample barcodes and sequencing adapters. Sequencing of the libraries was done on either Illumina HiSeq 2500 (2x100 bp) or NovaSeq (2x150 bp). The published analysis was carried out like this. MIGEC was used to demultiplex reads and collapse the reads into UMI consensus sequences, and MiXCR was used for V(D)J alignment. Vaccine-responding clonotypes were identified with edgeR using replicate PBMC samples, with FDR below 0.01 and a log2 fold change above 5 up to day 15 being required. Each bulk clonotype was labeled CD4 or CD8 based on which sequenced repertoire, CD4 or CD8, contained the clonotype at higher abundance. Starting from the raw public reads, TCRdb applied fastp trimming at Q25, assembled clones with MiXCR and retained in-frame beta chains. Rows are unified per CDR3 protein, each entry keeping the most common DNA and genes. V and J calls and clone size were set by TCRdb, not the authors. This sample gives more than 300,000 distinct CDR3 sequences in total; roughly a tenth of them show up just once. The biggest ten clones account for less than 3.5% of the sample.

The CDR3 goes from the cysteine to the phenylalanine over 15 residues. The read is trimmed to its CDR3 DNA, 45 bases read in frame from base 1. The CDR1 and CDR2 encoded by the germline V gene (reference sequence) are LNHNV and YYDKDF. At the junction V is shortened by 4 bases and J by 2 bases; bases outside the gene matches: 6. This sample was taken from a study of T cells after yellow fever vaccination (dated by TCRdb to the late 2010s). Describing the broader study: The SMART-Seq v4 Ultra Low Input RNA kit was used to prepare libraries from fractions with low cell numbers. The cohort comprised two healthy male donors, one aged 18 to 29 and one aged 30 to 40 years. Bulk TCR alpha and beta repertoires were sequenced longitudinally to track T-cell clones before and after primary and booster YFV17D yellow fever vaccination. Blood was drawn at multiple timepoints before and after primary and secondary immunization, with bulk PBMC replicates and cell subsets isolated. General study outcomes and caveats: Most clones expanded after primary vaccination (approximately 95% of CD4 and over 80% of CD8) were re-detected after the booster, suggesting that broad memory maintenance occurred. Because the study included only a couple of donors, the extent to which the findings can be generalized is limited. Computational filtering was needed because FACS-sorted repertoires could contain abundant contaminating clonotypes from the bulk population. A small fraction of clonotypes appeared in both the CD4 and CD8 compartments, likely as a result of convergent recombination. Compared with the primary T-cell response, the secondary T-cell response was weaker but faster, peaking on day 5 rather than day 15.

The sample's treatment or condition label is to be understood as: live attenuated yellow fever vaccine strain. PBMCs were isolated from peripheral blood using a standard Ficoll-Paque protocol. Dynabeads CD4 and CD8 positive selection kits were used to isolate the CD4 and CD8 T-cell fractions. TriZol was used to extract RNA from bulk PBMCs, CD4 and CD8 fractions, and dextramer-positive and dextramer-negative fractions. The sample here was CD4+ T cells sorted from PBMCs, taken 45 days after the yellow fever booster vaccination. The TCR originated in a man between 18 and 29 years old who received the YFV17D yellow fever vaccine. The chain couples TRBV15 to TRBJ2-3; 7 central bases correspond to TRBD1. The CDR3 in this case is CATSIQGSPTDTQYF. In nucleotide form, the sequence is TGTGCCACCAGCATACAGGGGAGCCCCACAGATACGCAGTATTTT.